This record covers a single T cell receptor beta chain. Antigen unknown. TCRdb derives one entry per CDR3 protein from the 5' RACE reads, leaving out DNA. The listing contains a few hundred thousand distinct CDR3 sequences. This CDR3 is 14 amino acids long. The germline CDR1 and CDR2 sequences are SGHAT and FQNNGV. These data originate in a study of monozygotic twins with inflammatory bowel disease. Study-level results: Fewer clonotypes were shared with others by IBD patients than by healthy twins, especially with disease activity. Telling different T cell subtypes apart from each other was not possible. On the inverse Simpson index, IBD patients scored lower for TCRbeta diversity than healthy co-twins.

Sequenced input: blood. This TCR was sampled from a human donor with ulcerative colitis or Crohn's disease, or a healthy co-twin of an affected twin (not recorded which). This sequence joins TRBV11-2 and TRBJ1-1; TCRdb returns TRBD1, unconfirmable since there is no DNA. The chain's CDR3 is CASSPRGLNTEAFF. The full variable domain, its missing parts supplied by reference TRBV11-2 and TRBJ1-1, is EAGVAQSPRYKIIEKRQSVAFWCNPISGHATLYWYQQILGQGPKLLIQFQNNGVVDDSQLPKDRFSAERLKGVDSTLKIQPAKLEDSAVYLCASSPRGLNTEAFFGQGTRLTVV.